Below are 32 T cell receptor beta chains sequenced from a single sample in a study of blood T cell repertoires in COVID-19. Method: immunoSEQ multiplex PCR; TCRdb's copy keeps in-frame clones and lacks some. The data contain some 400,000 clones, about 89% of them singletons. Sequencing was carried out using peripheral blood. The receptor set was obtained from a woman between 25 and 40 years old with COVID-19, enrolled during active disease.

This clone was seen a single time. V gene TRBV5-4 combines with J gene TRBJ2-1, with 8 bases matching TRBD1. Germline CDR1 SGHNT, CDR2 YYREEE (reference sequence). The CDR3 is 16 amino acids. After removal of 3 bases from V and 8 bases from J, the junction contained 13 bases not matched to a gene. The CDR3 DNA follows: TGTGCCAGCAGCTCTGCGCGCAGGGGGCGCTGGCATGAGCAGTTCTTC. This encodes CASSSARRGRWHEQFF.

This chain connects TRBV9 to TRBJ2-3; 8 bases are a match to TRBD1. Trimming at V came to 0 bases and at J to 4 bases, leaving 10 bases not matched to a gene. Per germline, CDR1 SGDLS and CDR2 YYNGEE. The CDR3 has 17 amino acids. The CDR3 loop is CASSVAAGRGLADTQYF. CDR3 DNA: TGTGCCAGCAGCGTAGCGGCGGGCAGGGGGCTCGCAGATACGCAGTATTTT.

This chain connects TRBV19 to TRBJ2-4; 7 bases match TRBD1. There are 15 residues in the CDR3. V gave up 3 bases and J gave up 0 bases; unmatched junction bases: 2. Looked up from germline, CDR1 is LNHDA and CDR2 is SQIVND (reference sequence). CDR3 residues: CASSIRGLAKNIQYF. CDR3 DNA: TGTGCCAGTAGTATTAGGGGGCTAGCCAAAAACATTCAGTACTTC.

This chain joins TRBV30 and TRBJ1-2; TRBD1 matches at 8 bases. The germline CDR1 and CDR2 sequences are GTSNPN and SVGIG (reference sequence). Trimming removed 5 bases from V and 6 bases from J; junction bases left unmatched: 8. The CDR3 is 13 amino acids. The CDR3, as DNA: TGTGCCTGGGTCCCCGGACAGGGACATGGCTACACCTTC. It specifies CAWVPGQGHGYTF.

The chain employs TRBV9 and TRBJ2-7; 8 bases are a match to TRBD2. The CDR3 is made up of 14 amino acids. The germline V gene encodes CDR1 SGDLS and CDR2 YYNGEE. The V gene end was trimmed by 3 bases and the J gene end by 0 bases; junction bases not matched to a gene: 2. CDR3 sequence: CASSGLANSYEQYF. In DNA form, the CDR3 reads TGTGCCAGCAGCGGACTAGCGAACTCCTACGAGCAGTACTTC.

This chain links TRBV5-1 with TRBJ2-1; D is possibly TRBD2 (7 bases). CDR3 length: 14 amino acids. The germline gives CDR1 SGHRS, CDR2 YFSETQ. V was trimmed by 7 bases and J by 7 bases, leaving 18 bases between them. CDR3 bases: TGCGCCAGCTCCGAGGGGGGGGCGAGGAATGAGCAGTTCTTC. Translated, it gives CASSEGGARNEQFF.

The chain joins TRBV4-2 to TRBJ1-2; no reliable D call. CDR1 and CDR2 (germline): LGHNA, YNFKEQ. The ends were cut back, 2 bases at V and 5 bases at J, with 6 bases in the middle. The length of the CDR3 is 12 residues. CDR3 sequence (DNA): TGTGCCAGCAGCCAATCAGCGTATGGCTACACCTTC. Translating gives CASSQSAYGYTF.

The V and J genes are TRBV5-1 and TRBJ2-7; D gene unclear. This CDR3 has 13 amino acids. V lost 6 bases, J lost 1 base, and 11 bases lay in between. Germline values: CDR1 SGHRS, CDR2 YFSETQ. The CDR3 DNA follows: TGCGCCAGCACACTGACTGATTCCTACGAGCAGTACTTC. This encodes CASTLTDSYEQYF.

For the CDR3, the DNA is TGTGCCAGCAGCGATACCTACCGTTTCTACGAGCAGTACTTC. It is translated as CASSDTYRFYEQYF. The chain recombines TRBV27 with TRBJ2-7; D is ambiguous. Germline V gene lookup returns CDR1 MNHEY and CDR2 SMNVEV (reference sequence). There are 14 residues in the CDR3. With 6 bases removed from V and 3 bases from J, the gap between germline ends came to 15 bases.

V usage is TRBV18 and J usage is TRBJ2-4; 7 bases align to TRBD1. The germline gives CDR1 KGHSH, CDR2 LQKENI. Trimming removed 3 bases from V and 3 bases from J; junction bases left unmatched: 11. The CDR3 runs 17 residues. This chain's CDR3 is CASSPIIDRVGKNIQYF. The DNA of the CDR3 is TGTGCCAGCTCACCGATCATTGACAGGGTTGGCAAAAACATTCAGTACTTC.

V and J are TRBV28 and TRBJ2-3, with TRBD2 identical over 13 bases. This CDR3 comprises 20 residues. Germline trimming cut 5 bases from V and 2 bases from J; bases unmatched to any gene: 16. Germline V CDR1 and CDR2: MDHEN, SYDVKM. CDR3 loop: CASSPSTSGRTRGATDTQYF. CDR3 coding DNA: TGTGCCAGCAGTCCCTCGACTAGCGGGAGGACCCGCGGGGCCACAGATACGCAGTATTTT.

The chain combines TRBV9 with TRBJ2-3; no reliable D call. Germline lookup yields CDR1 SGDLS and CDR2 YYNGEE. V was trimmed by 2 bases and J by 6 bases, leaving 10 bases between them. The CDR3 extends over 13 amino acids. The CDR3 loop is CASSVNLGDTQYF. CDR3 nucleotide sequence: TGTGCCAGCAGCGTTAATCTGGGCGATACGCAGTATTTT.

V and J are TRBV5-4 and TRBJ2-5, with a tentative D call TRBD1 (5 bases). CDR1 and CDR2 from the germline V gene are SGHNT and YYREEE (reference sequence). V dropped 0 bases and J dropped 5 bases, with 11 bases sitting between them. This CDR3 spans 14 amino acids. CDR3 region: CASSLVSTAETQYF. The DNA for the CDR3 is TGTGCCAGCAGCTTGGTATCGACAGCGGAGACCCAGTACTTC.

CDR3 bases: TGTGCCAGTAGCGGGAGGGGACCCTACAATGAGCAGTTCTTC. Translation gives CASSGRGPYNEQFF. The V and J genes are TRBV19 and TRBJ2-1; 8 bases map to TRBD2. J was trimmed by 2 bases and V by 6 bases; bases with no gene match: 3. This CDR3 has 14 residues. The germline V gene has CDR1 LNHDA and CDR2 SQIVND (reference sequence).

CDR3 loop: CASSLEIPGTGNGYTF. In DNA, the CDR3 is TGTGCCAGCAGCTTGGAAATCCCCGGGACAGGGAATGGCTACACCTTC. This chain connects TRBV5-4 to TRBJ1-2; 9 positions agree with TRBD1. The CDR3 consists of 16 residues. From germline, CDR1 is SGHNT and CDR2 YYREEE (reference sequence). The J segment lost 6 bases and the V segment lost 0 bases, leaving 9 bases of the junction unmatched.

CDR3 amino acids: CASSQDPGREQYF. CDR3 nucleotides: TGCGCCAGCAGCCAAGATCCCGGCAGGGAGCAGTACTTC. V and J are TRBV4-1 and TRBJ2-7; D remains unclear. Germline V CDR1 and CDR2: MGHRA, YSYEKL. The germline V and J ends were trimmed by 0 bases and 7 bases, with 10 bases remaining between them. This CDR3 region has 13 residues.

The rearrangement uses TRBV7-9 and TRBJ2-1; 7 nucleotides align to TRBD1. V dropped 7 bases and J dropped 1; count of bases not matched to a gene: 4. The CDR3 consists of 14 residues. Germline assignment: CDR1 SEHNR and CDR2 FQNEAQ (reference sequence). This CDR3 reads CASNEGQSYNEQFF. Here the CDR3 DNA reads TGTGCCAGCAACGAGGGACAGTCCTACAATGAGCAGTTCTTC.

The chain couples TRBV29-1 to TRBJ2-2, with 12 nucleotides matching TRBD1. This CDR3 has 15 residues. Germline V gene sequence: CDR1 SQVTM, CDR2 ANQGSEA. V gave up 4 bases and J gave up 4 bases; unmatched junction bases: 4. CDR3 coding DNA: TGCAGCGTTGGGGACAGGGGGCGCCGCACCGGGGAGCTGTTTTTT. Amino acids: CSVGDRGRRTGELFF.

The rearrangement links TRBV4-1 to TRBJ1-5; D remains ambiguous. Germline V gene lookup returns CDR1 MGHRA and CDR2 YSYEKL. The CDR3 sequence is 15 residues long. V gave up 0 bases and J gave up 6 bases, with 12 bases separating them. CDR3: CASSQEGRKAQPQHF. CDR3 DNA: TGCGCCAGCAGCCAAGAAGGCAGGAAAGCTCAGCCCCAGCATTTT.

V usage is TRBV10-3 and J usage is TRBJ1-5, with D possibly TRBD1 on 6 matching bases. Germline V gene sequence: CDR1 ENHRY, CDR2 SYGVKD. This CDR3 is built from 14 residues. Trimming took off 2 bases at V and 4 bases at J, with 9 bases between the two ends. CDR3 DNA: TGTGCCATCAGTGAGGGACAGATAAATCAGCCCCAGCATTTT. Amino acids: CAISEGQINQPQHF.

A few counts support this clone. The V and J genes are TRBV28 and TRBJ2-6; D ambiguous. Between the trimmed V and J ends, which lost 1 base and 0 bases, there was a span of 4 bases. The CDR3 spans 15 residues. Germline V gives CDR1 MDHEN, CDR2 SYDVKM. CDR3 nucleotides: TGTGCCAGCAGTTTATACAGCTCTGGGGCCAACGTCCTGACTTTC. Its translation: CASSLYSSGANVLTF.

The chain combines TRBV2 with TRBJ2-7, with TRBD1 identical over 10 bases. Germline values: CDR1 SNHLY, CDR2 FYNNEI. V was pared by 0 bases and J by 6 bases, with 32 bases of the junction left unmatched. The CDR3 totals 24 residues. CDR3 DNA: TGTGCCAGCAGTGAAGCCCGGGACTGGGACAGGGGAGAAGCCGACTCCTTGGCGCTACGCGAGCAGTACTTC. Amino acids: CASSEARDWDRGEADSLALREQYF.

As DNA, the CDR3 is TGTGCCAGCAGCGGGGGCAGGGGAATCTATGGCTACACCTTC. Its protein is CASSGGRGIYGYTF. The V gene is TRBV7-2, the J gene TRBJ1-2; tentatively, D is TRBD1 (6 bases). V was pared by 5 bases and J by 4 bases, with 14 bases between. Germline V gives CDR1 SGHTA, CDR2 FQGNSA. The CDR3 extends over 14 amino acids.

The chain couples TRBV7-8 to TRBJ2-3; D perhaps matches TRBD1 (6 bases). This CDR3 comprises 16 residues. V dropped 2 bases and J dropped 3 bases, with 15 bases sitting between them. Germline V CDR1 and CDR2: SGHVS, FQNEAQ. The CDR3 nucleotides read TGTGCCAGCAGCTTACACCGGGACAAAAGGACAGATACGCAGTATTTT. It specifies CASSLHRDKRTDTQYF. The whole variable domain, filled in from reference TRBV7-8 and TRBJ2-3, reads GAGVSQSPRYKVAKRGQDVALRCDPISGHVSLFWYQQALGQGPEFLTYFQNEAQLDKSGLPSDRFFAERPEGSVSTLKIQRTQQEDSAVYLCASSLHRDKRTDTQYFGPGTRLTVL.

The rearrangement uses TRBV28 and TRBJ2-2; TRBD1 agrees at 9 bases. The germline gives CDR1 MDHEN, CDR2 SYDVKM. The CDR3 has 16 amino acids. The trim removed 3 bases at V and 6 bases at J, leaving 8 bases unmatched. Here the CDR3 DNA reads TGTGCCAGCAGTTTTCCGACAGGGGGGTTGTCCGGGGAGCTGTTTTTT. Amino acid sequence: CASSFPTGGLSGELFF.

The chain combines TRBV5-1 with TRBJ2-7; 7 bases agree with TRBD1. V lost 0 bases and J lost 2; bases outside the gene matches: 5. The CDR3 totals 15 residues. Germline V CDR1 and CDR2: SGHRS, YFSETQ. Here the CDR3 reads CASSLVWDRAYEQYF. Here the CDR3 DNA reads TGCGCCAGCAGCTTGGTTTGGGACAGAGCCTACGAGCAGTACTTC.

The J gene is TRBJ2-2, the V gene TRBV6-6; possible D gene TRBD2, 5 bases. Germline lookup yields CDR1 MNHNY and CDR2 SVGAGI (reference sequence). The V end lost 7 bases, the J end lost 5 bases, and 14 bases lay between the germline ends. The CDR3 has 14 amino acids. For the CDR3, the DNA is TGTGCCAGCACCAGGAGCGGCCCTACCGGGGAGCTGTTTTTT. Translation: CASTRSGPTGELFF.

This rearrangement joins TRBV10-3 to TRBJ2-1, with TRBD2 matching over 8 bases. V gave up 10 bases and J gave up 8 bases; unmatched junction bases: 19. Per germline, CDR1 ENHRY and CDR2 SYGVKD. The CDR3 extends over 16 amino acids. This CDR3 is CATKDWGAGEVDEQFF. The CDR3 DNA follows: TGTGCCACCAAAGACTGGGGAGCGGGAGAGGTTGATGAGCAGTTCTTC.

This CDR3 is CASRPTSDSPDTQYF. The CDR3 DNA reads as TGTGCCAGCAGACCCACTAGCGACTCGCCGGATACGCAGTATTTT. This sequence joins TRBV7-3 and TRBJ2-3; the match to TRBD2 covers 7 bases. The length of the CDR3 is 15 residues. V gave up 6 bases and J gave up 6 bases; unmatched junction bases: 12. The germline V gene has CDR1 SGHTA and CDR2 FQGTGA.

This chain uses TRBV2 with TRBJ2-7, with D possibly being TRBD1 (8 bases). The CDR3 loop spans 16 amino acids. CDR1 and CDR2 (germline): SNHLY, FYNNEI. Trimming removed 1 base at V and 7 bases at J, with 20 bases between. As DNA, the CDR3 is TGTGCCAGCAGTGAAGAAGCGGGGACAGGTTCGGGGGAGCAGTACTTC. It yields the protein CASSEEAGTGSGEQYF.

This clone was detected a few times. The chain uses TRBV3-1 (or the pseudogene TRBV3-2) and TRBJ2-7; D perhaps matches TRBD2 (7 bases). CDR3 length equals 13 residues. The V end lost 4 bases, the J end lost 7 bases, and 14 bases lay between the germline ends. Germline lookup yields CDR1 LGHDT and CDR2 YNNKEL (reference sequence). The CDR3 sequence: CASSPGGPREQYF. Here the CDR3 DNA reads TGTGCCAGCAGCCCCGGGGGGCCTCGGGAGCAGTACTTC.

Worth noting for this clone: A far larger clone is just one base off, so this is likely a read error. This chain uses TRBV2 with TRBJ2-7; TRBD2 matches at 10 bases. This CDR3 region has 13 residues. The V and J ends lost 6 bases and 3 bases, in that order; junction bases with no gene match: 2. Germline CDR1 is SNHLY and CDR2 is FYNNEI. The CDR3, as DNA: TGTGCCAGCAGCAAGCGGGAGGGCTACGAGCAGTACTTC. Amino acid sequence: CASSKREGYEQYF.